This T cell receptor (beta chain) was captured in a study of blood T cell repertoires in COVID-19. Study details: T cells, B-cell-depleted T cells, or PBMCs provided the cDNA or gDNA that served as material.

Sequenced by immunoSEQ multiplex PCR; TCRdb stores in-frame clones only, minus some. The data hold hundreds of thousands of clones, with 70% to 90% observed a single time. Germline V CDR1 and CDR2: MGHDK, SYGVNS. This CDR3 contains 16 residues. With V trimmed by 4 bases and J by 0 bases, 4 bases remained unmatched. This receptor was identified in a woman younger than 35 who had recovered from COVID-19. The sample taken for sequencing was peripheral blood. The genes are TRBV25-1 and TRBJ2-1; 9 nucleotides align to TRBD2. The CDR3 sequence is CASSGYSGSSYNEQFF. Written as DNA, the CDR3 is TGTGCCAGCAGTGGTTATAGCGGGAGCTCCTACAATGAGCAGTTCTTC.